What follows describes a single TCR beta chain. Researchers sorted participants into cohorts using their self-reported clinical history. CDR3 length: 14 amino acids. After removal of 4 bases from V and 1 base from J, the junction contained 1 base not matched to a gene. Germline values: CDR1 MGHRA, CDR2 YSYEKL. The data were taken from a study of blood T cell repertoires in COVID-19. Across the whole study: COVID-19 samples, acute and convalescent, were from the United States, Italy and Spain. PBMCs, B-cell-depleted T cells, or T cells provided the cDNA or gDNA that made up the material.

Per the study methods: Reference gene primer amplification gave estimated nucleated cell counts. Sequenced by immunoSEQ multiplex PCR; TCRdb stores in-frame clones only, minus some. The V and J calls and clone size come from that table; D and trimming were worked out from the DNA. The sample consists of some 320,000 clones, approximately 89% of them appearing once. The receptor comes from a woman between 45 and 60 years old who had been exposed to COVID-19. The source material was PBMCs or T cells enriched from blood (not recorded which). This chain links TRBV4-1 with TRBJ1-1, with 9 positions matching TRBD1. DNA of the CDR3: TGCGCCAGCAGCCGGGACAGGGAGAACACTGAAGCTTTCTTT. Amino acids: CASSRDRENTEAFF.